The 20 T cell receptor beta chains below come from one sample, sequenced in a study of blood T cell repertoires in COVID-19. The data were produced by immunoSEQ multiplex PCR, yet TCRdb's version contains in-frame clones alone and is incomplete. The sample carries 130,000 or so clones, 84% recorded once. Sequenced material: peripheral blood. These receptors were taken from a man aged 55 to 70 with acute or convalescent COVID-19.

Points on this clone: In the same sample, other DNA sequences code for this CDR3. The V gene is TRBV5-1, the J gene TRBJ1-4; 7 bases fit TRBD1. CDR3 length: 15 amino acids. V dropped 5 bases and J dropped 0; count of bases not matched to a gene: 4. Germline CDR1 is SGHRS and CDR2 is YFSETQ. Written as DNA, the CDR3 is TGCGCCAGCAGTCGGGACAGCGCAACTAATGAAAAACTGTTTTTT. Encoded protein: CASSRDSATNEKLFF.

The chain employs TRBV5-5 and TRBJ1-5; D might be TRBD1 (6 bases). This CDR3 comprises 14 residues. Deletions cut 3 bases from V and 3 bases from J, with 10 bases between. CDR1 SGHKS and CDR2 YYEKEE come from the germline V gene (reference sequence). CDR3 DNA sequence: TGTGCCAGCAGCTCCCGACAGGTCAATCAGCCCCAGCATTTT. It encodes CASSSRQVNQPQHF.

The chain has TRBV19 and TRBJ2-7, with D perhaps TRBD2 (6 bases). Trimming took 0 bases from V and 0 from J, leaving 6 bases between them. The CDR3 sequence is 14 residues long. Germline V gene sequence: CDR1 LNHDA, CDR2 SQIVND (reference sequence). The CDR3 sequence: CASSIDGSSYEQYF. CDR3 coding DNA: TGTGCCAGTAGTATAGACGGGAGCTCCTACGAGCAGTACTTC.

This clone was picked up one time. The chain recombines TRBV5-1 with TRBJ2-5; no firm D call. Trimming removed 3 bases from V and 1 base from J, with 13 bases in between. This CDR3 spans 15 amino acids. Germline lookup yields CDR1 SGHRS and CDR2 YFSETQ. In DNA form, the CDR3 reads TGCGCCAGCAGCTCGCTCCCAGTAGCCCAAGAGACCCAGTACTTC. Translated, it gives CASSSLPVAQETQYF.

This chain's CDR3 is CASSGAPWRGGPYEQYF. The CDR3 bases are TGTGCCAGCAGTGGCGCCCCTTGGCGGGGGGGCCCGTACGAGCAGTACTTC. V and J are TRBV27 and TRBJ2-7; the match to TRBD2 covers 9 bases. CDR1 and CDR2 (germline): MNHEY, SMNVEV (reference sequence). V shed 5 bases and J 4 bases; nucleotides not matched to a gene: 15. The CDR3 runs 17 residues.

The CDR3 spells CASSFSPGEGYGYTF. As DNA, the CDR3 is TGTGCCAGCAGCTTCAGTCCAGGGGAGGGGTATGGCTACACCTTC. The gene calls are TRBV5-4 and TRBJ1-2; D possibly corresponds to TRBD1 (6 bases). The germline V and J ends were trimmed by 2 bases and 5 bases, with 16 bases remaining between them. This CDR3 spans 15 amino acids. Germline V gene lookup returns CDR1 SGHNT and CDR2 YYREEE (reference sequence).

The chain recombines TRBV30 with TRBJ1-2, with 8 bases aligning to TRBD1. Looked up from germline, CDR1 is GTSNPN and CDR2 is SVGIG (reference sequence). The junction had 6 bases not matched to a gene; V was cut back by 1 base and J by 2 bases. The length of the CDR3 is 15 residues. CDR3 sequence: CAWSGQGPGNYGYTF. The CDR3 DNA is TGTGCCTGGAGTGGACAGGGGCCTGGGAACTATGGCTACACCTTC.

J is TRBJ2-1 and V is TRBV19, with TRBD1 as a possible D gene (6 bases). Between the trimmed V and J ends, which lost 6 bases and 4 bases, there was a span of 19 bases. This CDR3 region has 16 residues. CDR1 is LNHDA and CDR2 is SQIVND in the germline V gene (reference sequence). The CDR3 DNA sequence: TGTGCCAGTAGGGACAGCCTTCGTAGCCCGTACAATGAGCAGTTCTTC. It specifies CASRDSLRSPYNEQFF.

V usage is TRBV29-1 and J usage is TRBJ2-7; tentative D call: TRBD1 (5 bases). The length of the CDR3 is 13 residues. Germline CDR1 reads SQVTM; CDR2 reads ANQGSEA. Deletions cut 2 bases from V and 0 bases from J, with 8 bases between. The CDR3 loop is CSVESQGSYEQYF. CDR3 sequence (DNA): TGCAGCGTTGAATCTCAGGGCTCCTACGAGCAGTACTTC.

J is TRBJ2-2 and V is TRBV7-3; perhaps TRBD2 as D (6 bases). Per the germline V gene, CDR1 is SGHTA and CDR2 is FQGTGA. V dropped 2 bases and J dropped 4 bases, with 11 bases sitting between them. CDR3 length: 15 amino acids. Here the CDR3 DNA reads TGTGCCAGCAGCTTATCAGTCGGGAGCACCGGGGAGCTGTTTTTT. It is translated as CASSLSVGSTGELFF.

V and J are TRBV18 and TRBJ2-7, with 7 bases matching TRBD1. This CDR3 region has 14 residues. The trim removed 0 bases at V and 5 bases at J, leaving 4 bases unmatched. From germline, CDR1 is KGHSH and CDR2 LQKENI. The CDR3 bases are TGTGCCAGCTCACCACCGACAGGGTCTCACGAGCAGTACTTC. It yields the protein CASSPPTGSHEQYF.

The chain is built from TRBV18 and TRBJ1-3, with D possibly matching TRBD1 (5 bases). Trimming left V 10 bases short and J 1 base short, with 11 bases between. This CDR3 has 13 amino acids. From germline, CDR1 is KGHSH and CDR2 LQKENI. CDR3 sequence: CATRQSSGNTIYF. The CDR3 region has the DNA TGTGCCACCCGACAGTCATCTGGAAACACCATATATTTT.

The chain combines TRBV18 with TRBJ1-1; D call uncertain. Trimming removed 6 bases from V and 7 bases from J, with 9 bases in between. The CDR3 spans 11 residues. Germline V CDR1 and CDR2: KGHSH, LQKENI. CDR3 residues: CASSLQFEAFF. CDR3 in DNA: TGTGCCAGCTCTCTGCAGTTTGAAGCTTTCTTT.

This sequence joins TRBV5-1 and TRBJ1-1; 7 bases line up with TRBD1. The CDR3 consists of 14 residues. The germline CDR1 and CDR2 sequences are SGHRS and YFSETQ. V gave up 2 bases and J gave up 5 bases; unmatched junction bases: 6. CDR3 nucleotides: TGCGCCAGCAGCTTCGGACAGGCCGGGACTGAAGCTTTCTTT. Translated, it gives CASSFGQAGTEAFF.

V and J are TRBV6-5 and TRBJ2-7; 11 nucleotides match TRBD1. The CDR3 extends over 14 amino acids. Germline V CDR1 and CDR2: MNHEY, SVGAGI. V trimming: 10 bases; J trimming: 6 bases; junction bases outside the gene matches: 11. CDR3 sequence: CATSDRGRGSEQYF. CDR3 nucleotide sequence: TGTGCCACCTCGGACAGGGGGCGAGGGTCCGAGCAGTACTTC.

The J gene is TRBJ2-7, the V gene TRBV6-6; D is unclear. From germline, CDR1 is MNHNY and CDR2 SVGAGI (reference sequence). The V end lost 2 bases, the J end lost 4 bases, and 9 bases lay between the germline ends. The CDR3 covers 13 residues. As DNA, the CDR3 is TGTGCCAGCAGTTACACCACACAATACGAGCAGTACTTC. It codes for CASSYTTQYEQYF.

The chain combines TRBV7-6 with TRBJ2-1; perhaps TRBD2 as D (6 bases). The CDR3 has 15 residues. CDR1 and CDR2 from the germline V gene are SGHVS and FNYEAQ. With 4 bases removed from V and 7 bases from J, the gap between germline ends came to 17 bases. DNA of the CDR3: TGTGCCAGCAGCTACGGGGGACGTTGGGGGAATGAGCAGTTCTTC. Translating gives CASSYGGRWGNEQFF.

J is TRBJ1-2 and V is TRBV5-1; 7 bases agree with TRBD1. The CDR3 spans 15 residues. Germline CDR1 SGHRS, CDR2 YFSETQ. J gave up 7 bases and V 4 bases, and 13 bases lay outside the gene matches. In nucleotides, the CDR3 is TGCGCCAGCAGCCTCGGGACAGTTCAAAACGGTGGCTACACCTTC. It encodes CASSLGTVQNGGYTF.

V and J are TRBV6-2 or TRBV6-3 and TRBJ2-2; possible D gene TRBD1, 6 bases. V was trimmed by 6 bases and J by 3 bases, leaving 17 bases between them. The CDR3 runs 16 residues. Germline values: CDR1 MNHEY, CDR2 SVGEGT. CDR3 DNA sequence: TGTGCCAGCAGCCCAAATGGGGGCCCGCACACCGGGGAGCTGTTTTTT. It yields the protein CASSPNGGPHTGELFF.

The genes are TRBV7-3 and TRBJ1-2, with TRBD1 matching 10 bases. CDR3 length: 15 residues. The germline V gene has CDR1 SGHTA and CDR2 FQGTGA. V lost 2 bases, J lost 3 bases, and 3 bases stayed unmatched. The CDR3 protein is CASSLGTGEHYGYTF. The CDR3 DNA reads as TGTGCCAGCAGCTTAGGGACAGGGGAGCACTATGGCTACACCTTC.